This TCR beta chain derives from a study of blood T cell repertoires in COVID-19. Study in general: Researchers got acute and convalescent COVID-19 samples from the United States, Italy and Spain. Sources were T cells, B-cell-depleted T cells, or PBMCs; the material itself was cDNA or gDNA.

Authors' processing steps: Cell counts per sample came from amplifying reference gene primers. Sequencing used immunoSEQ multiplex PCR; TCRdb keeps in-frame clones, though not all of them. V and J calls and clone size follow that table, whereas D and trimming were derived from the DNA. The sample carries under 80,000 clones, over 70% recorded once. Source material: peripheral blood. The sequence came from a man aged 50 to 59 with acute or convalescent COVID-19.

The CDR3 coding sequence is TGTGCCAGCAGCTTAGGTCCTGGCCGCGGCCATGAGCAGTTCTTC. Translated, it gives CASSLGPGRGHEQFF. The chain has TRBV7-3 and TRBJ2-1; D is unresolved. This CDR3 comprises 15 residues. Germline V lookup: CDR1 SGHTA, CDR2 FQGTGA. Trimming removed 2 bases from V and 8 bases from J, with 16 bases in between.